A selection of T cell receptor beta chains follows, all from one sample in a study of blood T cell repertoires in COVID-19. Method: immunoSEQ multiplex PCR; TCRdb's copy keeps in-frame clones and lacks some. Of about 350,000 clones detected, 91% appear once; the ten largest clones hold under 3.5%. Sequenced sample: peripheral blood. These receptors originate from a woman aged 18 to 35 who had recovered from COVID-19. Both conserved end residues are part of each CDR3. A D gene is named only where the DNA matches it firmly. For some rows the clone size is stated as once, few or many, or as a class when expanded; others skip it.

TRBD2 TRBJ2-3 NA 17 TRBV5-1 CASSPRLAGDLADTQYF TGCGCCAGCAGCCCCCGACTAGCGGGAGATCTCGCAGATACGCAGTATTTT
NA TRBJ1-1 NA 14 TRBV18 CASSPGGGNTEAFF TGTGCCAGCTCACCCGGGGGAGGGAACACTGAAGCTTTCTTT
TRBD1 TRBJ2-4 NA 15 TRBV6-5 CASSPGGRAKNIQYF TGTGCCAGCAGCCCAGGGGGAAGGGCCAAAAACATTCAGTACTTC
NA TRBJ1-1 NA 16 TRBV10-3 CAISESGTRGDTEAFF TGTGCCATCAGTGAGTCCGGGACACGGGGGGACACTGAAGCTTTCTTT
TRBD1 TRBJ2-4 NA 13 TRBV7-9 CASSLGQGDIQYF TGTGCCAGCAGCTTGGGACAGGGAGACATTCAGTACTTC
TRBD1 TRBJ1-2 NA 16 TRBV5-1 CASSLDSTGGRKGYTF TGCGCCAGCAGCTTGGATTCTACAGGGGGCAGAAAGGGCTACACCTTC
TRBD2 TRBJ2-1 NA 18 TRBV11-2 CASSLDRAASGSANEQFF TGTGCCAGCAGCTTAGACCGAGCTGCTAGCGGGAGTGCGAATGAGCAGTTCTTC
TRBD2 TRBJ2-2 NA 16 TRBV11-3 CASSSPREGHGGELFF TGTGCCAGCAGCTCCCCGCGGGAGGGCCATGGCGGGGAGCTGTTTTTT
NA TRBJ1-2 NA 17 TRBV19 CASSILGRDVLRYGYTF TGTGCCAGTAGTATTTTGGGCAGGGATGTGCTTCGCTATGGCTACACCTTC
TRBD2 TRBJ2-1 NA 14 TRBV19 CASSWASGQEEQFF TGTGCCAGTAGTTGGGCTAGCGGCCAGGAGGAGCAGTTCTTC
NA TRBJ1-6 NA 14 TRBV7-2 CASSFPGDNSPLHF TGTGCCAGCAGCTTCCCGGGGGATAATTCACCCCTCCACTTT
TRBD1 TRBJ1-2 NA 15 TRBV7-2 CASSGRGQGNYGYTF TGTGCCAGCAGCGGACGGGGACAGGGAAACTATGGCTACACCTTC
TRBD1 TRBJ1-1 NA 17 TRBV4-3 CASSQEVNYRGHTEAFF TGCGCCAGCAGCCAAGAGGTCAACTACAGGGGGCACACTGAAGCTTTCTTT
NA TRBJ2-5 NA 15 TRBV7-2 CASSLGSSGTETQYF TGTGCCAGCAGCTTAGGGTCGTCTGGCACAGAGACCCAGTACTTC
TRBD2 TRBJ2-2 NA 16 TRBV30 CAWSVTSGKRTGELFF TGTGCCTGGAGTGTTACCAGCGGGAAACGCACCGGGGAGCTGTTTTTT
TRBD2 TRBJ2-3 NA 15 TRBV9 CASSPLGLAGATQYF TGTGCCAGCAGCCCCCTGGGACTAGCGGGAGCGACGCAGTATTTT
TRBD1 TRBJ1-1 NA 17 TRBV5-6 CASSQGTWGQGGTEAFF TGTGCCAGCAGCCAGGGGACTTGGGGACAGGGTGGGACTGAAGCTTTCTTT
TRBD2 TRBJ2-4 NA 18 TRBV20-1 CSASKRAGISRAKNIQYF TGCAGTGCTAGTAAGCGAGCGGGAATAAGTCGGGCCAAAAACATTCAGTACTTC
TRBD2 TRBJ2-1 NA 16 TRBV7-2 CASSFTLAGGFNEQFF TGTGCCAGCAGCTTTACCCTAGCGGGAGGTTTCAATGAGCAGTTCTTC
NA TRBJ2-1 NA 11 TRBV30 CAWSQGNEQFF TGTGCCTGGAGTCAGGGGAATGAGCAGTTCTTC
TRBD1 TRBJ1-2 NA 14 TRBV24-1 CATSDQGQGSGYTF TGTGCCACCAGTGACCAGGGACAGGGGAGCGGCTACACCTTC
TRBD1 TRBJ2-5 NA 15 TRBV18 CASSPVTGYRETQYF TGTGCCAGCTCACCTGTGACAGGGTATCGCGAGACCCAGTACTTC
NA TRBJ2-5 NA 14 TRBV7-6 CASSLRYGRQTQYF TGTGCCAGCAGCTTACGGTATGGGAGGCAGACCCAGTACTTC
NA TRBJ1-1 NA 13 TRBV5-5 CASSWRANTEAFF TGTGCCAGCAGCTGGAGGGCGAACACTGAAGCTTTCTTT
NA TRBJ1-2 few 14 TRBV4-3 CASSQGRDHSGYTF TGCGCCAGCTCTCAAGGGAGGGACCATAGCGGCTACACCTTC
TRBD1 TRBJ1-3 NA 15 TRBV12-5 CASGMGTANGNTIYF TGTGCTAGTGGCATGGGGACAGCAAATGGAAACACCATATATTTT
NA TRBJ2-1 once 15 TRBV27 CASSLSLLGLNEQFF TGTGCCAGCAGTTTATCTCTACTAGGGCTCAATGAGCAGTTCTTC
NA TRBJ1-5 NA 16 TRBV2 CASSERRGSSNQPQHF TGTGCCAGCAGTGAAAGGCGCGGGTCTAGCAATCAGCCCCAGCATTTT
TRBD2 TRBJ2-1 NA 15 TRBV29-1 CSVESLAGGYNEQFF TGCAGCGTTGAATCTCTAGCGGGAGGCTACAATGAGCAGTTCTTC
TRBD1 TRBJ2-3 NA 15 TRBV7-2 CASSPNRGLTDTQYF TGTGCCAGCAGCCCCAACAGGGGCCTCACAGATACGCAGTATTTT
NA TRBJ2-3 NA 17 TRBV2 CASRGVRTASRADTQYF TGTGCCAGCAGGGGGGTTAGGACAGCCAGTAGGGCAGATACGCAGTATTTT
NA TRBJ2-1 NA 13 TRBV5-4 CASSLSLNNEQFF TGTGCCAGCAGCTTGTCTCTTAACAATGAGCAGTTCTTC
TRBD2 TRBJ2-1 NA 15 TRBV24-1 CATTQGSGSRNEQFF TGTGCCACCACCCAGGGGAGCGGGAGTCGGAATGAGCAGTTCTTC
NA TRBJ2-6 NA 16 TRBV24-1 CATSDPGESGANVLTF TGTGCCACCAGTGATCCAGGGGAATCTGGGGCCAACGTCCTGACTTTC
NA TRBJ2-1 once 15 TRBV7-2 CASSFMAGGHNEQFF TGTGCCAGCAGCTTTATGGCAGGGGGGCACAATGAGCAGTTCTTC
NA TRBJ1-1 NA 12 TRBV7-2 CASSSGWAEAFF TGTGCCAGCAGCTCGGGTTGGGCTGAAGCTTTCTTT
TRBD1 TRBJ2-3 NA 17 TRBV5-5 CASSLRGTGGYTDTQYF TGTGCCAGCAGCTTGAGGGGGACAGGGGGATACACAGATACGCAGTATTTT
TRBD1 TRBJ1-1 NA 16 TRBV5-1 CASSQTTGGLNTEAFF TGCGCCAGCAGCCAAACCACAGGGGGTTTGAACACTGAAGCTTTCTTT
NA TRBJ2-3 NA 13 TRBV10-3 CAISGSVTDTQYF TGTGCCATCAGTGGCTCGGTGACAGATACGCAGTATTTT
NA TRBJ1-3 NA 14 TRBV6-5 CASTLGGGGNTIYF TGTGCCAGCACCCTAGGGGGTGGGGGAAACACCATATATTTT
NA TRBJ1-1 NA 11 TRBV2 CASSERGLAFF TGTGCCAGCAGTGAAAGGGGGTTAGCTTTCTTT